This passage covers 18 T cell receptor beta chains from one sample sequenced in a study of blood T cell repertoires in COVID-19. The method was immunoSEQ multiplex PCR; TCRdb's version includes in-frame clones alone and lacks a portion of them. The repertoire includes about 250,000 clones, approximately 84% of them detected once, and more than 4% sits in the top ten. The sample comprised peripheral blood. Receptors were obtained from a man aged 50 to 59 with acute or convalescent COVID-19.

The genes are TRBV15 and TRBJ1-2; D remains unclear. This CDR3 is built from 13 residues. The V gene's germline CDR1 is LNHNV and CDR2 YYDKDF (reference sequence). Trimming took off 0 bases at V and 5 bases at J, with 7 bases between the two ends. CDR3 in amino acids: CATSRDERYGYTF. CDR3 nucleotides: TGTGCCACCAGCAGAGATGAGCGTTATGGCTACACCTTC.

The CDR3 sequence: CASSPNLYSNYGYTF. DNA of the CDR3: TGTGCCAGTAGTCCAAACCTCTATTCGAACTATGGCTACACCTTC. J is TRBJ1-2 and V is TRBV19; no definite D call. Germline V gene data show CDR1 as LNHDA and CDR2 as SQIVND (reference sequence). Deletions cut 5 bases from V and 2 bases from J, with 15 bases between. The CDR3 contains 15 residues.

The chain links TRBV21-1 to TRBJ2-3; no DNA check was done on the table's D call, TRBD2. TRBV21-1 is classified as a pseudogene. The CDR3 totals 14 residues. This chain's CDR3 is CASPGRGSTDTQYF. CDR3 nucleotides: TGTGCCAGCCCCGGGCGGGGTAGCACAGATACGCAGTATTTT.

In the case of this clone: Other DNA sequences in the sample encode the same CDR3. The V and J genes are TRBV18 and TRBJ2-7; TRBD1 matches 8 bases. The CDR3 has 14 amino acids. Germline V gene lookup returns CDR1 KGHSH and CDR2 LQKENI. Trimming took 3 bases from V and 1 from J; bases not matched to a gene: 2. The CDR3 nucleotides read TGTGCCAGCTCACCCGGGACAGGATCCTACGAGCAGTACTTC. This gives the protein CASSPGTGSYEQYF. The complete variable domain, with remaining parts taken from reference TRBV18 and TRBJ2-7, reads NAGVMQNPRHLVRRRGQEARLRCSPMKGHSHVYWYRQLPEEGLKFMVYLQKENIIDESGMPKERFSAEFPKEGPSILRIQQVVRGDSAAYFCASSPGTGSYEQYFGPGTRLTVT.

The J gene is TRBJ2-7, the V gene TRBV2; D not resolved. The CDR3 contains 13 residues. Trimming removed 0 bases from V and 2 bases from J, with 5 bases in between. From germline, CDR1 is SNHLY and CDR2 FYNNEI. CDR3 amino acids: CASSEAFTYEQYF. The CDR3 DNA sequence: TGTGCCAGCAGTGAAGCTTTTACCTACGAGCAGTACTTC.

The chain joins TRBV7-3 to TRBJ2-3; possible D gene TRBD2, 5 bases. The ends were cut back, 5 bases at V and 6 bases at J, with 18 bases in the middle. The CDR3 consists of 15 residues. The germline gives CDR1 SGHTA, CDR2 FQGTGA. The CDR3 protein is CASSRGGPSPDTQYF. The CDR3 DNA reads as TGTGCCAGCAGCCGCGGAGGTCCCTCACCTGATACGCAGTATTTT.

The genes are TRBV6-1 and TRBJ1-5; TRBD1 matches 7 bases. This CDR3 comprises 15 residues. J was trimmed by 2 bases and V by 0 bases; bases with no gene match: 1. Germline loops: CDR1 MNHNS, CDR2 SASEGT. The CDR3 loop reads CASSEAGGGNQPQHF. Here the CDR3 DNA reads TGTGCCAGCAGTGAAGCAGGGGGCGGCAATCAGCCCCAGCATTTT.

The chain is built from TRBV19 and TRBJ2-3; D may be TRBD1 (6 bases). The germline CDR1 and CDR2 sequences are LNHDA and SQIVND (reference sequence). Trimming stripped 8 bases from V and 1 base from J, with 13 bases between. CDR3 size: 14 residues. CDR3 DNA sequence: TGTGCCAGTCAACCGGGACACCGCACAGATACGCAGTATTTT. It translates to CASQPGHRTDTQYF.

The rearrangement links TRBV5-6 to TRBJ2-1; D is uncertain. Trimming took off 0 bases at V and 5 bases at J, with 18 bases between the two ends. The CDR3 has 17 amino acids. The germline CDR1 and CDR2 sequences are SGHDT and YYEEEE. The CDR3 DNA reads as TGTGCCAGCAGCTTGGCTCACCGACGCCTCCAGGACAATGAGCAGTTCTTC. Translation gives CASSLAHRRLQDNEQFF.

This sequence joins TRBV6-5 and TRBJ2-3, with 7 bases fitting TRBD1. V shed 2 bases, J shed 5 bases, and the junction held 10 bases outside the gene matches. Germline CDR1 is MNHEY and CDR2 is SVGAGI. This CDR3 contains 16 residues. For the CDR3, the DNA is TGTGCCAGCAGTTACCTACAGGGGACACATCAAGATACGCAGTATTTT. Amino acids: CASSYLQGTHQDTQYF.

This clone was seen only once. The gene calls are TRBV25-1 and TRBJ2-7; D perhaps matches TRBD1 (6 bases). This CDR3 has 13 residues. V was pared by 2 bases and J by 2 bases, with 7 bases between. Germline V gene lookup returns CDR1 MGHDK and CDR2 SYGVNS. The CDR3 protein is CASSEGDTYEQYF. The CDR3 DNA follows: TGTGCCAGCAGTGAAGGGGACACCTACGAGCAGTACTTC.

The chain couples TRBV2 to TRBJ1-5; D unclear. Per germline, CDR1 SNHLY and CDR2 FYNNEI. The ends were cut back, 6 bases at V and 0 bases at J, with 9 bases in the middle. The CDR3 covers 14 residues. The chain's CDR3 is CASRFGYSNQPQHF. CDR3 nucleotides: TGTGCCAGCAGATTCGGGTATAGCAATCAGCCCCAGCATTTT.

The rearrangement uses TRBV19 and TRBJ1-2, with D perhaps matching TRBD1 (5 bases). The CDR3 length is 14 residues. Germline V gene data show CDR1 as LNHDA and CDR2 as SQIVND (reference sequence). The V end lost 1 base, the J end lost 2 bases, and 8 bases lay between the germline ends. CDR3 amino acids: CASSIVTGNYGYTF. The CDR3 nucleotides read TGTGCCAGTAGTATAGTAACAGGAAACTATGGCTACACCTTC.

This chain's CDR3 is CASSGPSGGASTDTQYF. CDR3 nucleotides: TGCGCCAGCAGTGGGCCTAGCGGGGGGGCAAGCACAGATACGCAGTATTTT. The chain recombines TRBV10-1 with TRBJ2-3; 12 nucleotides match TRBD2. The germline CDR1 and CDR2 sequences are WNHNN and SYGVQD (reference sequence). CDR3 length: 17 amino acids. J was trimmed by 0 bases and V by 4 bases; bases with no gene match: 5.

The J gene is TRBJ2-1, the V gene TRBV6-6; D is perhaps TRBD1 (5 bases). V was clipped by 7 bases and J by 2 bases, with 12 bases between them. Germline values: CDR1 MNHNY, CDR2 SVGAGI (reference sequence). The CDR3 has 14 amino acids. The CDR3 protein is CASISRATYNEQFF. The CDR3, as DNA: TGTGCCAGCATCTCCAGGGCAACCTACAATGAGCAGTTCTTC.

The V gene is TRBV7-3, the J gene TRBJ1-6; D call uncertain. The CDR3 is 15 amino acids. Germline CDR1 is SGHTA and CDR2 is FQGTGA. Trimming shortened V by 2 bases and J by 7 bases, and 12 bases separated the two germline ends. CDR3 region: CASSLAGRHNSPLHF. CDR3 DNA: TGTGCCAGCAGCTTAGCGGGCAGACACAATTCACCCCTCCACTTT.

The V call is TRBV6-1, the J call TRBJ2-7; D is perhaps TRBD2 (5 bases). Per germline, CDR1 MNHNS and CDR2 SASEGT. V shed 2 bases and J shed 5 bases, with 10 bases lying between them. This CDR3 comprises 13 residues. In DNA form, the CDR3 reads TGTGCCAGCAGTGAACGCGGGTGGGACGAGCAGTACTTC. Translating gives CASSERGWDEQYF.

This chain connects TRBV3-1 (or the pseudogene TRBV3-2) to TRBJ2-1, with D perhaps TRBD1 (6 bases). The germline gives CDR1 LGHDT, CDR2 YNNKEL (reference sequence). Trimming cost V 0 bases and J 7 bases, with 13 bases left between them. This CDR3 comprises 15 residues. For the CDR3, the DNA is TGTGCCAGCAGCCAAGAACACACAGGGTCTAATGAGCAGTTCTTC. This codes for CASSQEHTGSNEQFF.